One and the same sample provided the 5 T cell receptor beta chains below, sequenced in a study of cytotoxic CD8 clonotypes in ibrutinib-treated CLL. Only in-frame clones appear in the TCRdb table, and some are missing; sequencing was by immunoSEQ multiplex PCR. The data contain around 20,000 clones, roughly four fifths of them seen just once; the ten biggest clones take up roughly 7.6%. The sample was PBMCs, taken before ibrutinib treatment. All receptors derive from a human donor with chronic lymphocytic leukemia.

This clone was found a few times. V and J are TRBV5-6 and TRBJ1-6; TRBD1 might be the D (5 bases). Germline assignment: CDR1 SGHDT and CDR2 YYEEEE. V lost 0 bases, J lost 5 bases, and 6 bases lay in between. The CDR3 consists of 14 residues. The CDR3 DNA reads TGTGCCAGCAGCTTGGGACAGCATAATTCACCCCTCCACTTT. It translates to CASSLGQHNSPLHF.

The CDR3 DNA reads as TGTGCCAGCAGCTCAAGACGGGCCTCGGGGAGCACTGAAGCTTTCTTT. Translated: CASSSRRASGSTEAFF. The chain couples TRBV5-5 to TRBJ1-1; D is ambiguous. The CDR3 runs 16 residues. Germline V CDR1 and CDR2: SGHKS, YYEKEE (reference sequence). Trimming took off 3 bases at V and 4 bases at J, with 19 bases between the two ends.

The J gene is TRBJ2-7, the V gene TRBV7-9; D gene ambiguous. The CDR3 extends over 14 amino acids. V lost 5 bases and J lost 2, with 13 bases in between. Germline lookup yields CDR1 SEHNR and CDR2 FQNEAQ (reference sequence). The CDR3 loop is CASSPEQRTYEQYF. CDR3 coding DNA: TGTGCCAGCAGCCCAGAACAGCGAACCTACGAGCAGTACTTC.

The chain links TRBV2 to TRBJ1-5; the match to TRBD1 covers 9 bases. CDR1 and CDR2 (germline): SNHLY, FYNNEI. CDR3 length: 15 residues. With V trimmed by 7 bases and J by 2 bases, 6 bases remained unmatched. The CDR3 coding sequence is TGTGCCAGCAATAAACAGGGGGCTCGCAATCAGCCCCAGCATTTT. It is translated as CASNKQGARNQPQHF. Looking up the rest from reference TRBV2 and TRBJ1-5 gives the full variable domain: EPEVTQTPSHQVTQMGQEVILRCVPISNHLYFYWYRQILGQKVEFLVSFYNNEISEKSEIFDDQFSVERPDGSNFTLKIRSTKLEDSAMYFCASNKQGARNQPQHFGDGTRLSIL.

This clone is deemed medium-sized. The genes are TRBV15 and TRBJ1-4, with 7 bases matching TRBD1. Unmatched junction bases numbered 9, after V lost 7 bases and J lost 4 bases. This CDR3 has 15 amino acids. The germline gives CDR1 LNHNV, CDR2 YYDKDF (reference sequence). The CDR3: CATTTGDSRNEKLFF. CDR3 DNA sequence: TGTGCCACCACAACCGGGGACAGCCGTAATGAAAAACTGTTTTTT.